The TCR beta chain described here comes from a study of shared clonotypes between healthy human individuals. Sequenced by immunoSEQ multiplex PCR; TCRdb stores in-frame clones only, minus some. This sample has 2 million to 2.5 million clones, with over 85% found just once. Comment on this clone: Its antigen is not known. Its ends do not fully match the called genes, so a read error is possible.

CDR1 is MGHRA and CDR2 is YSYEKL in the germline V gene. This CDR3 region has 14 residues. Study conclusions and caveats: As a rule, naive subsets had a larger estimated richness than memory subsets.

This chain joins TRBV4-1 and TRBJ1-2, with a tentative D call TRBD1 (5 bases). Sequencing used naive CD4+ T cells from PBMCs. The subset is: CD45RA+ positively selected. This TCR was sampled from a man younger than 35 in good health. Some clones in this sample may be carry-over from other donors' samples. This CDR3 reads CASRQAPGIDGYTF. DNA of the CDR3: TGCGCCAGCAGGCAAGCCCCAGGGATCGATGGCTACACCTTC.